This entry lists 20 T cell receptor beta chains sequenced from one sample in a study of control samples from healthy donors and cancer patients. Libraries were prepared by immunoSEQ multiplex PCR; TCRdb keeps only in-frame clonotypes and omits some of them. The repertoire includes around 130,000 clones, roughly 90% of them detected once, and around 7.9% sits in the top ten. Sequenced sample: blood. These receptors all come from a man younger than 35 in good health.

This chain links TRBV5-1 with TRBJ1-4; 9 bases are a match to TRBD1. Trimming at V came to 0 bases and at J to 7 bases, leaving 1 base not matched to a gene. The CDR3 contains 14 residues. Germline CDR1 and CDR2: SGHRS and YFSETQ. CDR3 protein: CASSLDRGREKLFF. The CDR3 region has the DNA TGCGCCAGCAGCTTGGACAGGGGGCGTGAAAAACTGTTTTTT.

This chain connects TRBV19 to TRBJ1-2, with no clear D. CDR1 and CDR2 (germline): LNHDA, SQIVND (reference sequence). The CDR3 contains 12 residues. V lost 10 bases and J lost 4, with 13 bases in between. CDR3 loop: CATRATLYGYTF. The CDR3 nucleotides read TGTGCCACCCGGGCCACCCTCTATGGCTACACCTTC.

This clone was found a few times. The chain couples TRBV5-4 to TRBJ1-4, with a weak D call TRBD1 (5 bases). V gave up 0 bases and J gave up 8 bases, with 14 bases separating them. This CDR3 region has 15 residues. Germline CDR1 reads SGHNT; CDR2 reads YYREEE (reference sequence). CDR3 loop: CASSLAPVGEEKLFF. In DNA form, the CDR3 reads TGTGCCAGCAGCTTGGCCCCGGTAGGGGAGGAAAAACTGTTTTTT.

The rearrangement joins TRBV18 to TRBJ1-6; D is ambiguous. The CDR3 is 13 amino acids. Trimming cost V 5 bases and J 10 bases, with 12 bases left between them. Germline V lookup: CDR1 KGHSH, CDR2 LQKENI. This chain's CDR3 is CASSTRVESPLHF. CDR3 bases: TGTGCCAGCTCAACAAGGGTCGAATCACCCCTCCACTTT.

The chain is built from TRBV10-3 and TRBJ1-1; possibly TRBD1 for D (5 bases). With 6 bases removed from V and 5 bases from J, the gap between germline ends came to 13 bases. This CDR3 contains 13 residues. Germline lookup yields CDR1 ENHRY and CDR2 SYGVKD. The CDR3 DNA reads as TGTGCCATCAGCAGGGAGGGAGGGACTGAAGCTTTCTTT. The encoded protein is CAISREGGTEAFF.

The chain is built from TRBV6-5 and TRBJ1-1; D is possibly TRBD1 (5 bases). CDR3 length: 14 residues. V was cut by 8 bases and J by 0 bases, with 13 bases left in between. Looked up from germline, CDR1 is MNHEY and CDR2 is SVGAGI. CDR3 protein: CASELGRLNTEAFF. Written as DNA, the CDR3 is TGTGCCAGCGAACTGGGACGGTTGAACACTGAAGCTTTCTTT.

CDR3 amino acids: CASSQDGTGVYYGYTF. The DNA of the CDR3 is TGTGCCAGCAGCCAAGACGGGACAGGGGTGTACTATGGCTACACCTTC. V is TRBV3-1 (or the pseudogene TRBV3-2) and J is TRBJ1-2; 10 positions match TRBD1. CDR1 LGHDT and CDR2 YNNKEL come from the germline V gene (reference sequence). The CDR3 consists of 16 residues. The trim removed 0 bases at V and 3 bases at J, leaving 4 bases unmatched.

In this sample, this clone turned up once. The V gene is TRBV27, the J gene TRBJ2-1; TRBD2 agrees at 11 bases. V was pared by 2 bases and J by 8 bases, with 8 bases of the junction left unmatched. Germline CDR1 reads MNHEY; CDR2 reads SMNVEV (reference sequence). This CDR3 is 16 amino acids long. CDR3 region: CASSLRIAGGLDEQFF. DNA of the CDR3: TGTGCCAGCAGTTTAAGAATAGCGGGGGGGCTGGATGAGCAGTTCTTC.

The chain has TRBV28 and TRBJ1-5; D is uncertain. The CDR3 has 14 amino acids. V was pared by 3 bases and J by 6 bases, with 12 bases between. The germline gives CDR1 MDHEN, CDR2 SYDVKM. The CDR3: CASSFRERGQPQHF. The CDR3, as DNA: TGTGCCAGCAGTTTCCGGGAACGGGGTCAGCCCCAGCATTTT.

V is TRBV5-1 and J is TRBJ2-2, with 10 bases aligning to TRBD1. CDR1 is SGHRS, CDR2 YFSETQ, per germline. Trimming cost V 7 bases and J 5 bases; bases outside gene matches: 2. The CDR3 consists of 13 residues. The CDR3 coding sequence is TGCGCCAGCGGGGGACAGGGGACCGGGGAGCTGTTTTTT. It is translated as CASGGQGTGELFF.

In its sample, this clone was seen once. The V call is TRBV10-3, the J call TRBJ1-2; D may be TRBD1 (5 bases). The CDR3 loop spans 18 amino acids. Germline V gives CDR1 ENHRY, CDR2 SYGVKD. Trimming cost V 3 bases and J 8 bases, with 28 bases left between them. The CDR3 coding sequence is TGTGCCATCAGTGAAGGTATATATGGACAATGGGCGGTTTACGGCTACACCTTC. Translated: CAISEGIYGQWAVYGYTF.

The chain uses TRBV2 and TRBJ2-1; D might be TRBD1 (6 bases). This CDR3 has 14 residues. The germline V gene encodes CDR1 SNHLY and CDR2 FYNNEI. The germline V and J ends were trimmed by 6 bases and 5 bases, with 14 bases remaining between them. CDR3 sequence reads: CASSQRTANNEQFF. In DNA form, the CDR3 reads TGTGCCAGCAGCCAAAGGACAGCTAACAATGAGCAGTTCTTC. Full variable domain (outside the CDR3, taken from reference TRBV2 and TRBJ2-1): EPEVTQTPSHQVTQMGQEVILRCVPISNHLYFYWYRQILGQKVEFLVSFYNNEISEKSEIFDDQFSVERPDGSNFTLKIRSTKLEDSAMYFCASSQRTANNEQFFGPGTRLTVL.

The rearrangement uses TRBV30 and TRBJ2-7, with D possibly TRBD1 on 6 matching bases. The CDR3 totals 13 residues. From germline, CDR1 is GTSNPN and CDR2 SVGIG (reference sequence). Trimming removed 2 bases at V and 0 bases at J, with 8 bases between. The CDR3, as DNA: TGTGCCTGGAGTTCAGGGGTCTCCTACGAGCAGTACTTC. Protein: CAWSSGVSYEQYF.

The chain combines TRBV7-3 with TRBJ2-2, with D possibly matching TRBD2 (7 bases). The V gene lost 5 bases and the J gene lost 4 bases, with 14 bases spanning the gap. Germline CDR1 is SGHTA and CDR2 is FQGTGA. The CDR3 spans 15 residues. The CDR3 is CASSNHREGTGELFF. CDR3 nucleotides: TGTGCCAGCAGCAACCACAGGGAGGGCACCGGGGAGCTGTTTTTT.

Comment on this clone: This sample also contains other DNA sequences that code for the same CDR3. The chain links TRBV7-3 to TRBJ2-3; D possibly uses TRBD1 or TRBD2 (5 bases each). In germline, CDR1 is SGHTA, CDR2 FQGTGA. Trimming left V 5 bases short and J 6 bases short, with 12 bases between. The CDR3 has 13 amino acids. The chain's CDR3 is CASSPPGADTQYF. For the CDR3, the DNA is TGTGCCAGCAGCCCCCCCGGGGCCGATACGCAGTATTTT.

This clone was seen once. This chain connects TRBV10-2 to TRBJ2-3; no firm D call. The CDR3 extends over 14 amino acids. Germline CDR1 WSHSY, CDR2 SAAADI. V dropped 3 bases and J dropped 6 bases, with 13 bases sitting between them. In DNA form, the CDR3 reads TGCGCCAGCAGTGAAACCTTCTTGGGCGATACGCAGTATTTT. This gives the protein CASSETFLGDTQYF.

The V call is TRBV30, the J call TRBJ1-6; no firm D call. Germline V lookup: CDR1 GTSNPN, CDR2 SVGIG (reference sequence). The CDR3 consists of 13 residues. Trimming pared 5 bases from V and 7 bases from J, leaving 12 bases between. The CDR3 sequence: CAWSVSQNSPLHF. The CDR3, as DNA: TGTGCCTGGTCTGTCAGCCAGAATTCACCCCTCCACTTT.

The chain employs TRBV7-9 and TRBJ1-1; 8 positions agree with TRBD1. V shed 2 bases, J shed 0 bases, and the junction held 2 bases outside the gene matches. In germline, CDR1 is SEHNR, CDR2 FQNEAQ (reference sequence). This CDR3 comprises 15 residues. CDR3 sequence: CASSLQGALNTEAFF. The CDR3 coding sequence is TGTGCCAGCAGCTTACAGGGGGCTCTGAACACTGAAGCTTTCTTT.

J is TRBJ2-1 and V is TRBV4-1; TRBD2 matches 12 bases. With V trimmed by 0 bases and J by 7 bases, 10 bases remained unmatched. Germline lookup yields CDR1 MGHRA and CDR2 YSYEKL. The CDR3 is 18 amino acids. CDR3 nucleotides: TGCGCCAGCAGCCAAGAATGGCTAGCGGGGGGGCCGGTTAATGAGCAGTTCTTC. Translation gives CASSQEWLAGGPVNEQFF.

CDR3 nucleotides: TGTGCCAGCAACAGGACCCCTAACACTGAAGCTTTCTTT. It yields the protein CASNRTPNTEAFF. The chain links TRBV7-9 to TRBJ1-1; a possible D gene is TRBD1 (5 bases). This CDR3 is 13 amino acids long. V lost 7 bases and J 2 bases, leaving 11 bases between the germline ends. Per germline, CDR1 SEHNR and CDR2 FQNEAQ (reference sequence).